These T cell receptor beta chains were read from a single sample in a study of blood T cell repertoires in COVID-19. Sequencing used immunoSEQ multiplex PCR; TCRdb keeps in-frame clones, though not all of them. Of 120,000 or so clones in the sample, 85% to 90% were seen once. Sequencing was done on a sample of peripheral blood. The receptors shown here come from a man over 45 with acute or convalescent COVID-19. Each CDR3 is given with its conserved first and last residue. A D gene is named only where the DNA matches it firmly. For some rows the clone size is stated as once, few or many, or as a class when expanded; others skip it.

CDR3aa	CDR3nt	v_gene	j_gene	len	abundance	d_gene
CASTLNSGSSEQFF	TGCGCCAGCACCCTGAATAGCGGGAGCAGTGAGCAGTTCTTC	TRBV5-1	TRBJ2-1	14	-	TRBD2
CASSFRYGGGPYNEQFF	TGTGCCAGCAGCTTCCGCTATGGGGGAGGGCCCTACAATGAGCAGTTCTTC	TRBV7-6	TRBJ2-1	17	-	TRBD2
CASSFGQGAGNTIYF	TGTGCCAGCAGCTTTGGACAGGGGGCGGGAAACACCATATATTTT	TRBV5-4	TRBJ1-3	15	few	TRBD1
CASSTTGEGYTF	TGTGCCAGTAGTACTACAGGGGAAGGCTACACCTTC	TRBV19	TRBJ1-2	12	-	TRBD1
CASSWDRDRDEKLFF	TGCGCCAGCAGCTGGGACCGGGACAGGGATGAAAAACTGTTTTTT	TRBV5-1	TRBJ1-4	15	-	TRBD1
CASSPVGQGYEQYF	TGCGCCAGCAGCCCCGTGGGACAGGGTTACGAGCAGTACTTC	TRBV5-1	TRBJ2-7	14	-	TRBD1
CASSRGRPLDTGELFF	TGTGCCAGCAGCAGGGGCAGACCCCTAGACACCGGGGAGCTGTTTTTT	TRBV21-1	TRBJ2-2	16	-	-
CASSLFSGNTIYF	TGTGCCAGCAGTCTGTTCTCTGGAAACACCATATATTTT	TRBV12-3/TRBV12-4	TRBJ1-3	13	-	-
CASSAPSGTGLNEQYF	TGTGCCAGCAGTGCCCCGTCCGGGACAGGGCTGAACGAGCAGTACTTC	TRBV27	TRBJ2-7	16	few	TRBD1
CASSFNLQDTGELFF	TGTGCCAGCAGTTTCAATCTACAGGACACCGGGGAGCTGTTTTTT	TRBV6-5	TRBJ2-2	15	-	-
CAWSVWGGPKNIQYF	TGTGCCTGGAGTGTTTGGGGGGGGCCAAAAAACATTCAGTACTTC	TRBV30	TRBJ2-4	15	-	-
CASSQPGRGTEAFF	TGTGCCAGCAGCCAACCAGGCCGAGGGACTGAAGCTTTCTTT	TRBV3-1/TRBV3-2	TRBJ1-1	14	-	-
CASRDDRGYEQYF	TGTGCCAGCAGAGACGACAGGGGCTACGAGCAGTACTTC	TRBV25-1	TRBJ2-7	13	few	TRBD1
CASSLQGLFYEQYF	TGTGCCAGCAGCCTACAGGGCCTCTTCTACGAGCAGTACTTC	TRBV27	TRBJ2-7	14	-	-
CASSEWTGNNSPLHF	TGCGCCAGCAGCGAATGGACAGGGAATAATTCACCCCTCCACTTT	TRBV5-1	TRBJ1-6	15	-	TRBD1
CASSLSLSNIQYF	TGTGCCAGCAGCTTGAGTCTGTCAAACATTCAGTACTTC	TRBV7-9	TRBJ2-4	13	-	-
CSAQPRGEQFF	TGCAGTGCCCAACCCCGAGGAGAGCAGTTCTTC	TRBV20-1	TRBJ2-1	11	-	-
CSASSLVYEQYF	TGCAGTGCTAGTAGTTTAGTGTACGAGCAGTACTTC	TRBV20-1	TRBJ2-7	12	-	-
CASSPPFGYNEQFF	TGTGCCAGCTCACCACCGTTCGGGTACAATGAGCAGTTCTTC	TRBV18	TRBJ2-1	14	-	-
CASSVATSGNEQFF	TGTGCCAGCAGCGTAGCTACTAGCGGCAATGAGCAGTTCTTC	TRBV9	TRBJ2-1	14	few	TRBD2
CASRSLVKDEQYF	TGTGCCAGTAGGAGTCTAGTGAAGGACGAGCAGTACTTC	TRBV19	TRBJ2-7	13	once	-
CASSLRYEQYF	TGTGCCAGCAGTCTACGATACGAGCAGTACTTC	TRBV28	TRBJ2-7	11	-	-
CASSMTGNSYEQYF	TGTGCCAGCAGTATGACAGGGAACTCCTACGAGCAGTACTTC	TRBV2	TRBJ2-7	14	-	TRBD1
CASSEGTGVPEVHGYTF	TGTGCCAGCAGTGAAGGGACAGGGGTTCCGGAGGTCCATGGCTACACCTTC	TRBV6-4	TRBJ1-2	17	-	TRBD1
CASHDPGQGAEQYF	TGCGCCAGCCACGATCCGGGACAGGGGGCCGAGCAGTACTTC	TRBV5-1	TRBJ2-7	14	once	TRBD1
CASRPGQIHEQYF	TGTGCCAGCAGACCCGGACAGATCCACGAGCAGTACTTC	TRBV27	TRBJ2-7	13	-	-
CASSLGRGWGNEQFF	TGTGCCAGCAGCTTAGGCAGGGGATGGGGCAATGAGCAGTTCTTC	TRBV7-9	TRBJ2-1	15	-	-
CASSSDNADVNTIYF	TGTGCCAGCTCATCGGACAACGCCGATGTAAACACCATATATTTT	TRBV18	TRBJ1-3	15	-	-
CASSTSGGPDTQYF	TGTGCCAGCTCCACTAGCGGGGGGCCAGATACGCAGTATTTT	TRBV6-6	TRBJ2-3	14	-	TRBD2
CASSEDRASYEQYF	TGTGCCAGCAGCGAGGACAGGGCTTCCTACGAGCAGTACTTC	TRBV5-4	TRBJ2-7	14	-	TRBD1
CASSQGLLSRRAQYF	TGCGCCAGCAGCCAGGGACTCTTGAGCCGGAGGGCCCAGTACTTC	TRBV4-1	TRBJ2-5	15	-	-
CASSRRQGSEPQHF	TGTGCCAGTAGCCGTCGACAGGGGTCAGAGCCCCAGCATTTT	TRBV19	TRBJ1-5	14	-	TRBD1
CASSRRGVSNQPQHF	TGTGCCAGCAGTCGCAGGGGGGTGAGCAATCAGCCCCAGCATTTT	TRBV2	TRBJ1-5	15	-	TRBD1
CASSEPPRGEGPQHF	TGTGCCAGCAGTGAACCCCCCAGGGGCGAAGGGCCCCAGCATTTT	TRBV6-1	TRBJ1-5	15	-	-
CASAQGGGETQYF	TGCGCCAGCGCCCAAGGGGGGGGAGAGACCCAGTACTTC	TRBV5-1	TRBJ2-5	13	-	-
CASTPWGGSQGDTQYF	TGCGCCAGCACCCCCTGGGGGGGGAGTCAGGGGGATACGCAGTATTTT	TRBV5-1	TRBJ2-3	16	-	-
CATGRGAGVGTDTQYF	TGTGCCACCGGGCGCGGGGCGGGAGTGGGCACAGATACGCAGTATTTT	TRBV24-1	TRBJ2-3	16	-	TRBD2
CSVEDERGRTGELFF	TGCAGCGTTGAAGACGAGCGGGGAAGGACCGGGGAGCTGTTTTTT	TRBV29-1	TRBJ2-2	15	-	TRBD2
CASSLIDRGLTEAFF	TGTGCCAGCAGCTTGATTGACAGGGGGCTTACTGAAGCTTTCTTT	TRBV5-6	TRBJ1-1	15	-	TRBD1
CAISAPTSGIRNEQFF	TGTGCCATCAGTGCCCCGACTAGCGGGATAAGAAATGAGCAGTTCTTC	TRBV10-3	TRBJ2-1	16	-	TRBD2
CSGLAADTQYF	TGCAGTGGGCTAGCAGCAGATACGCAGTATTTT	TRBV20-1	TRBJ2-3	11	-	-
CASKTGNNYGYTF	TGTGCCAGCAAGACAGGGAATAACTATGGCTACACCTTC	TRBV28	TRBJ1-2	13	few	TRBD1
CASSPPPATGKAGELFF	TGTGCCAGCTCACCACCCCCCGCGACAGGGAAGGCCGGGGAGCTGTTTTTT	TRBV18	TRBJ2-2	17	-	TRBD1